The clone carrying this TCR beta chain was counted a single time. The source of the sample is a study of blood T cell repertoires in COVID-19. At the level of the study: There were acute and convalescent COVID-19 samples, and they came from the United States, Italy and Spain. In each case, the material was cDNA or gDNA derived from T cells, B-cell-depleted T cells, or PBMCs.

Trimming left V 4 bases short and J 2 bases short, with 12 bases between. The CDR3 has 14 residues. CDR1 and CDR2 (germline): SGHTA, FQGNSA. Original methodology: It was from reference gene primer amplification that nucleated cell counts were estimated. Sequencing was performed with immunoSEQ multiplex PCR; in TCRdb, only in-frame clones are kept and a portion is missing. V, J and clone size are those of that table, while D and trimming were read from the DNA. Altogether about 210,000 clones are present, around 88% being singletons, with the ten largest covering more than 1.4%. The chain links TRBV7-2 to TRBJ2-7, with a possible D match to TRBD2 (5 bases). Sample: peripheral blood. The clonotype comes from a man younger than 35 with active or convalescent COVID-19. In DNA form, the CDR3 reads TGTGCCAGCAGCTCGCACCCCGGGACCTACGAGCAGTACTTC. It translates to CASSSHPGTYEQYF.